This passage covers 5 T cell receptor beta chains from one sample sequenced in a study of spatial heterogeneity in lung cancer. Time point defined: sample taken at primary tumor resection. Their antigens are not known. MiXCR, applied by TCRdb to the 5' RACE reads, yields one record per CDR3 protein. The sample holds 7,500 to 10,000 distinct CDR3 sequences; 14% are singletons and the top ten take around an eighth. Notes on the study in general: Counts of expanded intratumoral alpha and beta TCRs tracked tumor mutation counts.

Sequencing used lung tumor tissue, obtained at surgery. These receptors were collected from a male donor with early-stage non-small cell lung cancer.

This clonotype was recorded a few times. With the library built for alpha chains, this beta chain is off target and its frequency is not meaningful. This chain connects TRBV4-1 to TRBJ1-4, with no clear D. Trimming left V 0 bases short and J 5 bases short, with 10 bases between. The CDR3 length is 15 residues. CDR1 MGHRA and CDR2 YSYEKL come from the germline V gene. The CDR3 reads CASSQEPVINEKLFF. The CDR3 DNA follows: TGCGCCAGCAGCCAAGAACCGGTGATCAATGAAAAACTGTTTTTT.

This clonotype is judged medium-sized. The library was built for alpha chains, so this beta chain is an off-target read and its size means little. The chain is built from TRBV6-2 or TRBV6-3 and TRBJ2-1, with 10 bases aligning to TRBD2. The germline V gene encodes CDR1 MNHEY and CDR2 SVGEGT. Trimming took 0 bases from V and 8 from J; bases not matched to a gene: 10. The CDR3 runs 17 residues. The CDR3 bases are TGTGCCAGCAGTTACTCCTCTAGCGGGAGTAACAGCGATGAGCAGTTCTTC. It encodes CASSYSSSGSNSDEQFF.

This clonotype is classed as medium-sized. With the library built for alpha chains, this beta chain is off target and its frequency is not meaningful. The chain employs TRBV7-6 and TRBJ1-1, with a weak D call TRBD1 (5 bases). This CDR3 is built from 16 residues. Looked up from germline, CDR1 is SGHVS and CDR2 is FNYEAQ. The V gene lost 0 bases and the J gene lost 0 bases, with 11 bases spanning the gap. This CDR3 reads CASSLAPQGVNTEAFF. CDR3 coding DNA: TGTGCCAGCAGCTTAGCCCCCCAGGGTGTGAACACTGAAGCTTTCTTT.

This clonotype was recorded many times. Because the library targeted alpha chains, this beta chain is an off-target read whose size means little. V is TRBV25-1 and J is TRBJ1-3, with unresolved D. Germline V gene sequence: CDR1 MGHDK, CDR2 SYGVNS. Trimming pared 5 bases from V and 0 bases from J, leaving 5 bases between. There are 13 residues in the CDR3. CDR3 DNA: TGTGCCAGCAGTTGGGGCTCTGGAAACACCATATATTTT. Amino acid sequence: CASSWGSGNTIYF.

In its sample, this clonotype was seen many times. This beta chain is an off-target read within a library intended for alpha chains, so its frequency means little. The rearrangement links TRBV5-1 to TRBJ2-4; D call uncertain. This CDR3 region has 15 residues. CDR1 is SGHRS, CDR2 YFSETQ, per germline. The germline V and J ends were trimmed by 0 bases and 0 bases, with 7 bases remaining between them. DNA for the CDR3: TGCGCCAGCAGCTTGGCCACGGTAGCCAAAAACATTCAGTACTTC. The encoded protein is CASSLATVAKNIQYF. Full variable domain (missing parts from reference TRBV5-1 and TRBJ2-4): KAGVTQTPRYLIKTRGQQVTLSCSPISGHRSVSWYQQTPGQGLQFLFEYFSETQRNKGNFPGRFSGRQFSNSRSEMNVSTLELGDSALYLCASSLATVAKNIQYFGAGTRLSVL.